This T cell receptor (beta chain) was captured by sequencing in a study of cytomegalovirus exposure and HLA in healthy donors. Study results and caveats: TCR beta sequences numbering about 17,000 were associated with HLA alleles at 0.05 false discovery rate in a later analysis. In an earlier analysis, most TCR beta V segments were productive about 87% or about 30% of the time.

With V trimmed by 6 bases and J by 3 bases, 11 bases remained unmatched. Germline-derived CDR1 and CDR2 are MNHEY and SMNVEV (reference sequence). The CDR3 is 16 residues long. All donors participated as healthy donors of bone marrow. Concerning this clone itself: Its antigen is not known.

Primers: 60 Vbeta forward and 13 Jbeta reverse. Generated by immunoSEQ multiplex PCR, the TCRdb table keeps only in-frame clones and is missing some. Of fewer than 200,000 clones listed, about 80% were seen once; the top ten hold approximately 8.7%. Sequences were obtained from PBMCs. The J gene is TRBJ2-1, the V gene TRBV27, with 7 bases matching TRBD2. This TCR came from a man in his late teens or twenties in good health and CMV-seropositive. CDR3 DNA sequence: TGTGCCAGCAGATTCCGCCCAGCGGGGTACTACAATGAGCAGTTCTTC. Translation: CASRFRPAGYYNEQFF.